This is a list of T cell receptor beta chains from one sample in a study of cytomegalovirus exposure and HLA in healthy donors. Some clones are missing from TCRdb's copy, which holds only in-frame ones; the method was immunoSEQ multiplex PCR. The table lists some 110,000 clones, roughly 82% of them singletons. The sequenced sample was PBMCs. These receptors all stem from a male donor in good health and CMV-seropositive. Both conserved end residues are part of each CDR3. Each record gives: V gene, D gene, clone size, J gene, CDR3 protein, CDR3 DNA. A D gene is named only where the DNA matches it firmly. The size field is filled for only some rows; it gives once, few, many or a size class.

TRBV5-6	-	-	TRBJ2-3	CASSLAGRDTQYF	TGTGCCAGCAGCTTGGCGGGTCGGGATACGCAGTATTTT
TRBV6-5	TRBD2	-	TRBJ2-1	CASSYRGLAANEQFF	TGTGCCAGCAGTTACCGAGGACTAGCGGCTAATGAGCAGTTCTTC
TRBV25-1	TRBD1	-	TRBJ2-7	CASSEPGQGTYEQYF	TGTGCCAGCAGTGAGCCGGGACAGGGGACCTACGAGCAGTACTTC
TRBV29-1	TRBD1	-	TRBJ2-7	CSVRKGDRGGGQYF	TGCAGCGTTCGGAAGGGGGACAGGGGAGGTGGGCAGTACTTC
TRBV25-1	TRBD2	-	TRBJ2-1	CASSIAGSSYNEQFF	TGTGCCAGCAGTATAGCGGGGAGCTCCTACAATGAGCAGTTCTTC
TRBV5-6	-	-	TRBJ1-5	CASSLYAANQPQHF	TGTGCCAGCAGCTTGTACGCGGCAAATCAGCCCCAGCATTTT
TRBV5-4	TRBD1	-	TRBJ2-7	CASSGQGANEQYF	TGTGCCAGCAGTGGACAGGGGGCGAACGAGCAGTACTTC
TRBV30	TRBD1	-	TRBJ1-2	CACTTGLAYGYTF	TGTGCCTGCACGACAGGGTTGGCCTATGGCTACACCTTC
TRBV6-1	-	-	TRBJ2-5	CASSAGGGQTQYF	TGTGCCAGCAGTGCAGGCGGCGGGCAGACCCAGTACTTC
TRBV19	TRBD1	few	TRBJ1-5	CASSTPGTANPGGNQPQHF	TGTGCCAGTAGTACGCCCGGGACAGCTAACCCCGGTGGCAATCAGCCCCAGCATTTT
TRBV5-3	TRBD1	-	TRBJ1-5	CARSRDSGYQPQHF	TGTGCCAGAAGTCGGGACAGCGGGTATCAGCCCCAGCATTTT
TRBV5-1	-	few	TRBJ2-7	CASSLADSPSYEQYF	TGCGCCAGCAGCTTGGCTGACAGCCCCTCCTACGAGCAGTACTTC
TRBV7-9	-	-	TRBJ1-3	CASSLRTDSGNTIYF	TGTGCCAGCAGCTTAAGGACAGACTCTGGAAACACCATATATTTT
TRBV30	TRBD1	-	TRBJ2-7	CAWSVLTGPYEQYF	TGTGCCTGGAGTGTATTGACAGGGCCTTACGAGCAGTACTTC
TRBV4-3	-	-	TRBJ1-2	CASSQDIRDGYTF	TGCGCCAGCAGCCAAGATATACGGGATGGCTACACCTTC
TRBV7-2	-	-	TRBJ1-2	CASSLPNRAGYTF	TGTGCCAGCAGCTTACCCAACAGGGCTGGCTACACCTTC
TRBV5-4	-	-	TRBJ1-4	CASSRGNEKLFF	TGTGCCAGCTCTCGGGGTAATGAAAAACTGTTTTTT
TRBV6-5	-	-	TRBJ1-2	CASSFQLDRNYGYTF	TGTGCCAGCAGTTTCCAATTAGACAGGAACTATGGCTACACCTTC
TRBV19	-	-	TRBJ2-1	CASSAYSVGNEQFF	TGTGCCAGTAGTGCATATAGCGTGGGTAATGAGCAGTTCTTC
TRBV23-1	-	-	TRBJ2-7	CASSQCHPGDYEQYF	TGCGCCAGCAGTCAGTGTCACCCAGGGGACTACGAGCAGTACTTC
TRBV9	-	-	TRBJ2-5	CASNTGGGQGTQYF	TGTGCCAGCAACACAGGGGGGGGCCAGGGGACCCAGTACTTC
TRBV11-2	-	-	TRBJ2-1	CASSPTIPGRNEQFF	TGTGCCAGCAGCCCGACGATCCCGGGGAGAAATGAGCAGTTCTTC
TRBV10-3	-	-	TRBJ2-7	CAISAGPYEQYF	TGTGCCATCTCGGCAGGTCCCTACGAGCAGTACTTC
TRBV6-6	TRBD1	-	TRBJ2-2	CASSGPTGALELFF	TGTGCCAGCAGTGGACCGACAGGGGCCTTGGAGCTGTTTTTT
TRBV6-5	-	once	TRBJ1-4	CASQSTATNEKLFF	TGTGCCAGCCAATCGACAGCAACTAATGAAAAACTGTTTTTT
TRBV6-1	-	few	TRBJ1-1	CASSVPGGPEAFF	TGTGCCAGCAGCGTCCCGGGGGGGCCTGAAGCTTTCTTT
TRBV5-6	-	-	TRBJ1-1	CASSLERNTEAFF	TGTGCCAGCAGCTTGGAGAGGAACACTGAAGCTTTCTTT
TRBV7-9	-	-	TRBJ1-6	CASSGRGWGSPLHF	TGTGCCAGCAGCGGCAGGGGCTGGGGATCACCCCTCCACTTT
TRBV30	-	-	TRBJ2-2	CAWRDLATGDSGELFF	TGTGCCTGGAGAGACCTAGCAACAGGGGACTCCGGGGAGCTGTTTTTT
TRBV19	-	-	TRBJ2-7	CASKVAGTPLYEQYF	TGTGCCAGTAAGGTCGCAGGCACTCCTCTATACGAGCAGTACTTC
TRBV7-9	-	few	TRBJ2-1	CASSPGTYNEQFF	TGTGCCAGCAGCCCCGGGACCTACAATGAGCAGTTCTTC
TRBV7-9	TRBD2	once	TRBJ2-7	CASRELAGGTGEQYF	TGTGCCAGCAGGGAACTAGCGGGAGGTACGGGAGAGCAGTACTTC
TRBV7-3	-	once	TRBJ2-1	CASSPTRGHEQFF	TGTGCCAGCAGCCCAACCCGGGGTCATGAGCAGTTCTTC
TRBV7-9	-	-	TRBJ1-3	CASSLQGSQNTIYF	TGTGCCAGCAGCTTACAGGGGTCACAAAACACCATATATTTT
TRBV7-2	TRBD1	-	TRBJ1-1	CASSTGTAMNTEAFF	TGTGCCAGCAGCACTGGGACAGCAATGAACACTGAAGCTTTCTTT
TRBV7-8	-	-	TRBJ2-7	CASSLALRGFTYEQYF	TGTGCCAGCAGCTTAGCGCTGCGCGGATTCACCTACGAGCAGTACTTC
TRBV4-2	-	few	TRBJ1-3	CASSQAAGVKNTIYF	TGTGCCAGCAGCCAAGCGGCAGGGGTAAAGAACACCATATATTTT